The 13 T cell receptor beta chains below all came from one sample that was sequenced in a study of PD-1 blockade in mismatch repair-deficient tumors. Profiling relied on immunoSEQ multiplex PCR, and the TCRdb table lists in-frame clones only, not all of them. The table shows 11,000 to 15,000 clones, with 75% to 85% occurring only once. Here the sequenced sample was PBMCs, taken less than 15 weeks after starting pembrolizumab. The source is an adult with mismatch repair-deficient cancer.

The chain carries TRBV5-1 and TRBJ1-1; D remains ambiguous. The CDR3 extends over 13 amino acids. Germline CDR1 reads SGHRS; CDR2 reads YFSETQ. Trimming stripped 4 bases from V and 1 base from J, with 8 bases between. CDR3 in amino acids: CASSIGENTEAFF. Written as DNA, the CDR3 is TGCGCCAGCAGCATCGGGGAGAACACTGAAGCTTTCTTT.

The chain is built from TRBV14 and TRBJ2-3; the match to TRBD1 covers 8 bases. The CDR3 is 14 amino acids. Trimming cost V 1 base and J 4 bases; bases outside gene matches: 1. Germline V gives CDR1 SGHDN, CDR2 FVKESK. CDR3 region: CASSQAGGADTQYF. The CDR3, as DNA: TGTGCCAGCAGCCAAGCAGGGGGCGCAGATACGCAGTATTTT.

J is TRBJ2-7 and V is TRBV18; 9 positions match TRBD2. CDR1 is KGHSH and CDR2 is LQKENI in the germline V gene. Unmatched junction bases numbered 9, after V lost 5 bases and J lost 7 bases. The CDR3 covers 14 residues. The CDR3 nucleotides read TGTGCCAGCTCATCTAGCGGGGCTTCGGGAGAGCAGTACTTC. Amino acids: CASSSSGASGEQYF.

This clone appeared a single time. The chain joins TRBV30 to TRBJ2-1; 7 nucleotides align to TRBD2. The CDR3 spans 17 residues. The germline V gene has CDR1 GTSNPN and CDR2 SVGIG (reference sequence). V shed 0 bases, J shed 0 bases, and the junction held 8 bases outside the gene matches. The CDR3 DNA reads as TGTGCCTGGAGTGTACCGGGAGCGGGGAGCTCCTACAATGAGCAGTTCTTC. It translates to CAWSVPGAGSSYNEQFF.

The gene calls are TRBV6-5 and TRBJ1-1; D is possibly TRBD1 (5 bases). The germline V and J ends were trimmed by 0 bases and 3 bases, with 11 bases remaining between them. Germline loops: CDR1 MNHEY, CDR2 SVGAGI. The CDR3 runs to 15 residues. The CDR3 is CASSYSIRGDTEAFF. The CDR3 nucleotides read TGTGCCAGCAGTTACTCGATTCGGGGGGACACTGAAGCTTTCTTT.

CDR3 DNA: TGTGCCAGCAGTGGGACAGGGGGCTCAACCGGGGAGCTGTTTTTT. This encodes CASSGTGGSTGELFF. The chain is built from TRBV6-1 and TRBJ2-2; 11 nucleotides line up with TRBD1. Per the germline V gene, CDR1 is MNHNS and CDR2 is SASEGT. The V segment lost 4 bases and the J segment 5 bases; nucleotides outside the gene matches: 3. This CDR3 is built from 15 residues.

This clone has only one observation. The chain employs TRBV6-5 and TRBJ2-7; 7 bases are a match to TRBD2. Germline CDR1 MNHEY, CDR2 SVGAGI. This CDR3 has 15 residues. Trimming removed 6 bases from V and 5 bases from J; junction bases left unmatched: 13. The CDR3 coding sequence is TGTGCCAGCAGCCGCATACTGAGGGGAGGGCACGAGCAGTACTTC. It specifies CASSRILRGGHEQYF.

This chain uses TRBV11-2 with TRBJ1-5; TRBD1 matches 8 bases. V lost 1 base to trimming and J lost 4 bases; unmatched junction nucleotides: 9. Germline CDR1 is SGHAT and CDR2 is FQNNGV. This CDR3 is built from 17 residues. The CDR3 bases are TGTGCCAGCAGCTTAGCCCCTCAGGGGGCTGGGAATCAGCCCCAGCATTTT. This codes for CASSLAPQGAGNQPQHF. The full variable domain, completed using reference TRBV11-2 and TRBJ1-5, is EAGVAQSPRYKIIEKRQSVAFWCNPISGHATLYWYQQILGQGPKLLIQFQNNGVVDDSQLPKDRFSAERLKGVDSTLKIQPAKLEDSAVYLCASSLAPQGAGNQPQHFGDGTRLSIL.

This chain's CDR3 is CSVEVLAGGNHLPTNEQFF. The CDR3 nucleotides read TGCAGCGTTGAAGTGCTAGCGGGAGGGAATCACTTGCCTACAAATGAGCAGTTCTTC. The chain combines TRBV29-1 with TRBJ2-1, with 12 positions matching TRBD2. V was clipped by 1 base and J by 7 bases; unmatched bases: 17. CDR1 and CDR2 from the germline V gene are SQVTM and ANQGSEA. The length of the CDR3 is 19 residues.

This rearrangement joins TRBV2 to TRBJ2-7, with D perhaps matching TRBD1 (5 bases). This CDR3 has 15 amino acids. Germline V gene lookup returns CDR1 SNHLY and CDR2 FYNNEI. Deletions cut 6 bases from V and 1 base from J, with 16 bases between. The CDR3 DNA reads TGTGCCAGCAGAGGGGATCTAGGGCTGTCCTACGAGCAGTACTTC. Protein: CASRGDLGLSYEQYF.

A few counts support this clone. This rearrangement joins TRBV19 to TRBJ1-3; D ambiguous. From germline, CDR1 is LNHDA and CDR2 SQIVND (reference sequence). Trimming left V 5 bases short and J 0 bases short, with 5 bases between. The length of the CDR3 is 13 residues. The CDR3 protein is CASSQYSGNTIYF. CDR3 coding DNA: TGTGCCAGTAGTCAGTACTCTGGAAACACCATATATTTT.

The CDR3: CASSPPSGGSSYEQYF. The DNA of the CDR3 is TGTGCCAGCTCACCGCCGAGCGGGGGGAGCTCCTACGAGCAGTACTTC. This chain uses TRBV18 with TRBJ2-7, with TRBD2 matching over 9 bases. The germline V gene encodes CDR1 KGHSH and CDR2 LQKENI. Trimming took 3 bases from V and 0 from J; bases not matched to a gene: 6. The CDR3 extends over 16 amino acids.

In its sample, this clone was seen a few times. This chain links TRBV5-4 with TRBJ2-7; D unresolved. The CDR3 sequence is 12 residues long. Trimming stripped 2 bases from V and 6 bases from J, with 9 bases between. Germline-derived CDR1 and CDR2 are SGHNT and YYREEE (reference sequence). For the CDR3, the DNA is TGTGCCAGCAGCTTCCCCGCGTCCGAGCAGTACTTC. This gives the protein CASSFPASEQYF.